Shown below are 30 T cell receptor beta chains from a single sample sequenced in a study of T cells after yellow fever vaccination. TCRdb re-derived calls from the 5' RACE reads in MiXCR, one entry per CDR3 protein. The data show more than 300,000 distinct CDR3 sequences, with around 6.8% seen just once and 18% held by the top ten. This sample comprised PBMCs, obtained about 49 days after the first yellow fever vaccination. The receptors here all came from a man younger than 35 who received the YFV17D yellow fever vaccine.

This clonotype was counted many times. The CDR3 region is CASSLVLGYEQFF. DNA for the CDR3: TGCGCCAGCAGCTTGGTGCTGGGGTATGAGCAGTTCTTC. The rearrangement uses TRBV5-1 and TRBJ2-1; no firm D call. Trimming took 0 bases from V and 8 from J, leaving 9 bases between them. Germline V CDR1 and CDR2: SGHRS, YFSETQ. The CDR3 sequence is 13 residues long.

This clonotype was counted only a few times. This rearrangement joins TRBV5-1 to TRBJ1-1; TRBD1 aligns across 7 bases. V was clipped by 7 bases and J by 0 bases; unmatched bases: 9. Germline assignment: CDR1 SGHRS and CDR2 YFSETQ. The CDR3 consists of 15 residues. The CDR3 protein is CASLPRGGLNTEAFF. CDR3 DNA: TGCGCCAGCCTTCCCAGGGGGGGCCTGAACACTGAAGCTTTCTTT.

This chain uses TRBV6-2 or TRBV6-3 with TRBJ2-3, with D possibly TRBD2 on 6 matching bases. V gave up 6 bases and J gave up 4 bases, with 17 bases separating them. The CDR3 is 15 amino acids. Looked up from germline, CDR1 is MNHEY and CDR2 is SVGEGT. CDR3 region: CASRRGGDSADTQYF. CDR3 bases: TGTGCCAGCAGGAGGGGCGGGGATTCGGCAGATACGCAGTATTTT.

The chain joins TRBV18 to TRBJ1-1; no reliable D call. The V gene's germline CDR1 is KGHSH and CDR2 LQKENI. The CDR3 runs 14 residues. Trimming shortened V by 3 bases and J by 0 bases, and 8 bases separated the two germline ends. The DNA of the CDR3 is TGTGCCAGCTCACCGTCAGTTTTGAACACTGAAGCTTTCTTT. It encodes CASSPSVLNTEAFF. The complete variable domain, with remaining parts taken from reference TRBV18 and TRBJ1-1, reads NAGVMQNPRHLVRRRGQEARLRCSPMKGHSHVYWYRQLPEEGLKFMVYLQKENIIDESGMPKERFSAEFPKEGPSILRIQQVVRGDSAAYFCASSPSVLNTEAFFGQGTRLTVV.

This chain joins TRBV4-3 and TRBJ2-3, with 7 bases lining up with TRBD2. The length of the CDR3 is 18 residues. Germline CDR1 reads LGHNA; CDR2 reads YSLEER. J was trimmed by 2 bases and V by 7 bases; bases with no gene match: 18. DNA for the CDR3: TGCGCCAGCACTAAGTGGACCCTGAGAGCGGGGCCCACAGATACGCAGTATTTT. Encoded protein: CASTKWTLRAGPTDTQYF.

A few counts support this clonotype. The chain joins TRBV30 to TRBJ2-3, with 8 nucleotides matching TRBD2. The CDR3 contains 13 residues. Trimming cost V 8 bases and J 8 bases; bases outside gene matches: 12. Germline-derived CDR1 and CDR2 are GTSNPN and SVGIG (reference sequence). CDR3 nucleotides: TGTGCCATCTACCTAGCGGGTGACGGTACGCAGTATTTT. Its translation: CAIYLAGDGTQYF.

The genes are TRBV19 and TRBJ2-7; TRBD2 aligns across 15 bases. V shed 5 bases, J shed 0 bases, and the junction held 5 bases outside the gene matches. The germline V gene has CDR1 LNHDA and CDR2 SQIVND (reference sequence). The CDR3 loop spans 17 amino acids. The CDR3 region has the DNA TGTGCCAGTAGTGAAGGGACTAGCGGGGGGCCCTCCTACGAGCAGTACTTC. Translating it yields CASSEGTSGGPSYEQYF.

This clonotype was observed at least ten times. This chain uses TRBV5-4 with TRBJ1-5; D ambiguous. Germline values: CDR1 SGHNT, CDR2 YYREEE (reference sequence). This CDR3 region has 11 residues. Trimming removed 4 bases at V and 7 bases at J, with 6 bases between. Here the CDR3 reads CASSSRQPQHF. The CDR3 DNA is TGTGCCAGCAGCAGTAGGCAGCCCCAGCATTTT.

This clonotype came up a few times. The V and J genes are TRBV20-1 and TRBJ2-5; 9 bases line up with TRBD2. Germline V gene lookup returns CDR1 DFQATT and CDR2 SNEGSKA (reference sequence). After removal of 3 bases from V and 0 bases from J, the junction contained 5 bases not matched to a gene. The CDR3 contains 15 residues. CDR3 in DNA: TGCAGTGCTAGCCCGACTAGCGGCCACCAAGAGACCCAGTACTTC. Amino acid sequence: CSASPTSGHQETQYF.

This clonotype was seen more than once but under ten times. V usage is TRBV19 and J usage is TRBJ1-1, with a possible D match to TRBD1 (5 bases). The V gene lost 0 bases and the J gene lost 11 bases, with 13 bases spanning the gap. This CDR3 contains 13 residues. CDR1 and CDR2 from the germline V gene are LNHDA and SQIVND (reference sequence). The CDR3 protein is CASSIDYSGTAFF. CDR3 nucleotide sequence: TGTGCCAGTAGTATAGATTATTCGGGGACCGCTTTCTTT.

Of note for this clonotype: This may stem from a read error, because a much larger clone lies one nucleotide away. This sequence joins TRBV9 and TRBJ1-1, with D perhaps matching TRBD1 (5 bases). The CDR3 sequence is 13 residues long. Germline lookup yields CDR1 SGDLS and CDR2 YYNGEE. Trimming stripped 2 bases from V and 1 base from J, with 6 bases between. CDR3 amino acids: CASSVTANTEAFF. CDR3 in DNA: TGTGCCAGCAGCGTGACAGCGAACACTGAAGCTTTCTTT.

This clonotype was seen a few times. This chain uses TRBV4-1 with TRBJ2-3; D tentatively fits TRBD1 or TRBD2 (6 bases each). CDR3 length: 16 residues. Germline V lookup: CDR1 MGHRA, CDR2 YSYEKL. Trimming stripped 1 base from V and 5 bases from J, with 16 bases between. CDR3 residues: CASSQVTRGPGDTQYF. The CDR3 nucleotides are TGCGCCAGCAGCCAAGTGACTCGGGGGCCTGGAGATACGCAGTATTTT.

This clonotype was found many times. The gene calls are TRBV18 and TRBJ2-7, with no clear D. The germline V and J ends were trimmed by 3 bases and 3 bases, with 3 bases remaining between them. CDR1 and CDR2 from the germline V gene are KGHSH and LQKENI. CDR3 size: 11 residues. CDR3 sequence: CASSPNYEQYF. The CDR3 nucleotides read TGTGCCAGCTCACCTAACTACGAGCAGTACTTC. Full variable domain (remainder filled in from reference TRBV18 and TRBJ2-7): NAGVMQNPRHLVRRRGQEARLRCSPMKGHSHVYWYRQLPEEGLKFMVYLQKENIIDESGMPKERFSAEFPKEGPSILRIQQVVRGDSAAYFCASSPNYEQYFGPGTRLTVT.

This sequence joins TRBV7-2 and TRBJ2-5; tentative D call: TRBD1 (6 bases). This CDR3 region has 15 residues. Between the trimmed V and J ends, which lost 4 bases and 1 base, there was a span of 13 bases. CDR1 SGHTA and CDR2 FQGNSA come from the germline V gene. The chain's CDR3 is CASSWNRQVQETQYF. The CDR3 DNA reads TGTGCCAGCAGCTGGAATCGACAGGTCCAAGAGACCCAGTACTTC. The full variable domain, in which reference TRBV7-2 and TRBJ2-5 provide the parts outside the CDR3, is GAGVSQSPSNKVTEKGKDVELRCDPISGHTALYWYRQSLGQGLEFLIYFQGNSAPDKSGLPSDRFSAERTGGSVSTLTIQRTQQEDSAVYLCASSWNRQVQETQYFGPGTRLLVL.

This clonotype was counted ten times or more. This chain joins TRBV27 and TRBJ2-7; the D is unclear. Looked up from germline, CDR1 is MNHEY and CDR2 is SMNVEV (reference sequence). The CDR3 has 14 residues. Trimming took off 8 bases at V and 2 bases at J, with 16 bases between the two ends. DNA for the CDR3: TGTGCCAGCGGCACAAGCGCCACGCCCTACGAGCAGTACTTC. Residues: CASGTSATPYEQYF.

The chain employs TRBV5-6 and TRBJ2-7, with 7 bases aligning to TRBD1. J lost 4 bases, V lost 3 bases, and 10 bases had no gene match. The CDR3 consists of 15 residues. The germline V gene has CDR1 SGHDT and CDR2 YYEEEE. The CDR3 nucleotides read TGTGCCAGCAGCTCCCCCTTGGGACAGAGATACGAGCAGTACGTC. As protein: CASSSPLGQRYEQYV.

In this sample, this clonotype turned up a few times. The rearrangement joins TRBV7-3 to TRBJ1-2; D remains ambiguous. The CDR3 loop spans 13 amino acids. The V and J ends lost 2 bases and 6 bases respectively, with 10 bases between them. The V gene's germline CDR1 is SGHTA and CDR2 FQGTGA. The CDR3 nucleotides are TGTGCCAGCAGCTTATACGGGGTGAATGGCTACACCTTC. Residues: CASSLYGVNGYTF.

The chain combines TRBV27 with TRBJ1-5; D might be TRBD1 (5 bases). V was cut by 5 bases and J by 8 bases, with 13 bases left in between. This CDR3 is 13 amino acids long. The V gene's germline CDR1 is MNHEY and CDR2 SMNVEV (reference sequence). The CDR3 loop is CASSPHRGEPQHF. The CDR3, as DNA: TGTGCCAGCAGTCCCCACCGGGGGGAGCCCCAGCATTTT.

The rearrangement links TRBV4-2 to TRBJ2-6; D may correspond to TRBD1 or TRBD2 (5 bases each). Germline V gives CDR1 LGHNA, CDR2 YNFKEQ. The V end lost 5 bases, the J end lost 1 base, and 21 bases lay between the germline ends. The CDR3 totals 19 residues. The CDR3 region is CASSTGTLASVSGANVLTF. CDR3 DNA: TGTGCCAGCAGCACGGGGACCCTCGCTAGTGTGTCTGGGGCCAACGTCCTGACTTTC.

V usage is TRBV7-3 and J usage is TRBJ1-2; D is uncertain. Germline lookup yields CDR1 SGHTA and CDR2 FQGTGA. The CDR3 spans 14 residues. Between the trimmed V and J ends, which lost 5 bases and 6 bases, there was a span of 16 bases. This CDR3 is CASSPGTSGDGYTF. CDR3 nucleotides: TGTGCCAGCAGCCCAGGTACCTCCGGGGATGGCTACACCTTC.

This clonotype has more than one count but fewer than ten. The J gene is TRBJ2-3, the V gene TRBV20-1; a possible D gene is TRBD2 (7 bases). Germline V gene sequence: CDR1 DFQATT, CDR2 SNEGSKA (reference sequence). This CDR3 has 13 amino acids. The CDR3 region is CSGRGGITDTQYF. CDR3 nucleotide sequence: TGCAGCGGAAGGGGGGGGATCACAGATACGCAGTATTTT.

This clonotype was detected only a few times. The chain couples TRBV6-2 or TRBV6-3 to TRBJ2-2; D is ambiguous. V was clipped by 8 bases and J by 3 bases, with 13 bases between them. CDR3 length: 14 residues. Germline V CDR1 and CDR2: MNHEY, SVGEGT. The CDR3 is CASRYISDTGELFF. As DNA, the CDR3 is TGTGCCAGCCGCTACATATCGGACACCGGGGAGCTGTTTTTT.

This clonotype was observed a few times. V usage is TRBV12-3 or TRBV12-4 and J usage is TRBJ2-3; TRBD1 aligns across 9 bases. After removal of 5 bases from V and 5 bases from J, the junction contained 5 bases not matched to a gene. The length of the CDR3 is 14 residues. This chain's CDR3 is CASSTNRGQDTQYF. DNA of the CDR3: TGTGCCAGCAGTACGAACAGGGGGCAAGATACGCAGTATTTT.

This clonotype occurred a few times. J is TRBJ2-7 and V is TRBV5-1, with 8 bases that match TRBD1. Germline V gene sequence: CDR1 SGHRS, CDR2 YFSETQ. The CDR3 covers 14 residues. V lost 2 bases to trimming and J lost 4 bases; unmatched junction nucleotides: 5. The CDR3 region has the DNA TGCGCCAGCAGCTTACCCGACAGGGGTTACGAGCAGTACTTC. Its protein product is CASSLPDRGYEQYF.

This clonotype was found a few times. The chain couples TRBV19 to TRBJ1-3; possibly TRBD1 for D (6 bases). The CDR3 is 14 amino acids. The V gene's germline CDR1 is LNHDA and CDR2 SQIVND (reference sequence). V was cut by 10 bases and J by 0 bases, with 13 bases left in between. CDR3 in amino acids: CATKGGHSGNTIYF. CDR3 bases: TGTGCCACCAAGGGGGGGCACTCTGGAAACACCATATATTTT.

This clonotype was counted many times. The chain joins TRBV5-1 to TRBJ2-2; D may be TRBD2 (6 bases). The CDR3 covers 14 residues. V was trimmed by 1 base and J by 6 bases, leaving 10 bases between them. The germline V gene encodes CDR1 SGHRS and CDR2 YFSETQ. CDR3 in amino acids: CASSLSSGAGELFF. The DNA of the CDR3 is TGCGCCAGCAGCTTGTCTTCGGGGGCCGGGGAGCTGTTTTTT.

The chain recombines TRBV6-1 with TRBJ2-5; D not resolved. V dropped 6 bases and J dropped 2 bases, with 10 bases sitting between them. This CDR3 region has 13 residues. Germline V gives CDR1 MNHNS, CDR2 SASEGT. The CDR3 reads CASSFRRQETQYF. The DNA of the CDR3 is TGTGCCAGCAGCTTCCGAAGGCAAGAGACCCAGTACTTC.

This clonotype was detected ten times or more. The CDR3 DNA follows: TGTGCCAGCAGTTTAGAAGGGAGAAGCAATCAGCCCCAGCATTTT. The encoded protein is CASSLEGRSNQPQHF. The chain recombines TRBV12-3 or TRBV12-4 with TRBJ1-5; D remains ambiguous. V was pared by 1 base and J by 1 base, with 8 bases between. This CDR3 region has 15 residues.

This clonotype was counted between two and nine times. The chain has TRBV24-1 and TRBJ2-5, with 11 bases matching TRBD2. The CDR3 covers 16 residues. The germline CDR1 and CDR2 sequences are KGHDR and SFDVKD. V gave up 2 bases and J gave up 2 bases; unmatched junction bases: 3. The CDR3 loop is CATSDSLAGGQETQYF. For the CDR3, the DNA is TGTGCCACCAGTGATTCCCTAGCGGGGGGACAAGAGACCCAGTACTTC.

The chain is built from TRBV7-2 and TRBJ2-3; D not resolved. V was shortened by 2 bases and J by 5 bases, with 8 bases between the two germline ends. The CDR3 is made up of 13 amino acids. Looked up from germline, CDR1 is SGHTA and CDR2 is FQGNSA. CDR3: CASSLLSGDTQYF. The CDR3 DNA reads TGTGCCAGCAGCTTACTCTCTGGAGATACGCAGTATTTT.